The TCR beta chain described here comes from a study of vaccination effects on CD4 cells after COVID-19. Background on the study: As their vaccination, participants received two doses of either BNT162b2 or mRNA-1273.

It was after roughly 11 days of culture that CD4+ T cells were isolated. Only in-frame clones appear in the TCRdb table, and some are missing; sequencing was by immunoSEQ multiplex PCR. The table has roughly 36,000 clones, under 85% seen once. In regard to this clone: Its matching antigen is unknown.

Study observations and caveats: Pronounced clonal contraction occurred in clones induced by infection and by vaccine late after vaccination.

Looked up from germline, CDR1 is SNHLY and CDR2 is FYNNEI. The CDR3 contains 13 residues. Trimming cost V 6 bases and J 11 bases, with 19 bases left between them. The sample here was CD4+ T cells from PBMCs cultured without peptide, taken before COVID-19 vaccination. This TCR derives from a human donor who received a COVID-19 vaccine. The chain employs TRBV2 and TRBJ1-1, with D possibly being TRBD1 (5 bases). The CDR3 loop reads CASRALGAENAFF. CDR3 nucleotides: TGTGCCAGCAGAGCCCTCGGGGCCGAGAATGCTTTCTTT.